The following is a T cell receptor (beta chain) sequence with its context. This sample was included in a study of shared clonotypes between healthy human individuals. Clones were sequenced by immunoSEQ multiplex PCR, and TCRdb holds only the in-frame ones, with some missing. The sample lists more than 1,200,000 clones, roughly 98.5% occurring once. V lost 4 bases, J lost 2 bases, and 6 bases lay in between. This CDR3 comprises 13 residues. Germline CDR1 is MNHNS and CDR2 is SASEGT. Sequenced input: naive CD4+ T cells sorted from blood. Indicated subset: CD45RA+ positively selected. The V gene is TRBV6-1, the J gene TRBJ2-1; D is unresolved. The TCR originated in a man aged 25 to 40 in good health. CDR3 region: CASSGQAYNEQFF. CDR3 nucleotide sequence: TGTGCCAGCAGTGGACAAGCCTACAATGAGCAGTTCTTC.